The 29 T cell receptor beta chains in this list originate from one sample, sequenced in a study of blood T cell repertoires in COVID-19. The data were produced by immunoSEQ multiplex PCR, yet TCRdb's version contains in-frame clones alone and is incomplete. Among a few hundred thousand clones listed, around nine tenths were seen once. Sequenced sample: PBMCs or T cells enriched from blood (not recorded which). All receptors come from a woman aged 30 to 39 who had recovered from COVID-19.

A note on this clone: The same CDR3 arises from other DNA sequences in this sample as well. The chain links TRBV20-1 to TRBJ1-2, with D possibly TRBD1 on 5 matching bases. Germline V gene lookup returns CDR1 DFQATT and CDR2 SNEGSKA (reference sequence). V was cut by 3 bases and J by 7 bases, with 12 bases left in between. The CDR3 length is 12 residues. The DNA for the CDR3 is TGCAGTGCTAGTTTCAGGGCGTCTGGCTACACCTTC. Translated: CSASFRASGYTF.

This sequence joins TRBV6-4 and TRBJ1-1; TRBD1 might be the D (5 bases). CDR3 length equals 13 residues. V gave up 8 bases and J gave up 0 bases, with 10 bases separating them. Germline assignment: CDR1 MRHNA and CDR2 SNTAGT. The CDR3 loop reads CASSQGMNTEAFF. Here the CDR3 DNA reads TGTGCCAGCTCCCAGGGTATGAACACTGAAGCTTTCTTT.

The chain links TRBV13 to TRBJ2-2, with D possibly TRBD1 on 6 matching bases. Germline-derived CDR1 and CDR2 are PRHDT and FYEKMQ (reference sequence). Trimming left V 2 bases short and J 3 bases short, with 10 bases between. The length of the CDR3 is 15 residues. The CDR3 DNA is TGTGCCAGCAGCTTATTACAGGGATACACCGGGGAGCTGTTTTTT. This sequence encodes CASSLLQGYTGELFF.

This chain joins TRBV6-1 and TRBJ1-2, with 11 bases fitting TRBD1. The CDR3 has 14 residues. Unmatched junction bases numbered 2, after V lost 3 bases and J lost 5 bases. Germline CDR1 MNHNS, CDR2 SASEGT. DNA for the CDR3: TGTGCCAGCAGTGAGGACAGGGGGCTATATGGCTACACCTTC. Encoded protein: CASSEDRGLYGYTF.

The chain is built from TRBV29-1 and TRBJ2-1; 8 nucleotides match TRBD1. CDR1 SQVTM and CDR2 ANQGSEA come from the germline V gene. V trimming: 5 bases; J trimming: 4 bases; junction bases outside the gene matches: 13. The length of the CDR3 is 16 residues. The CDR3 here is CSVKLVRDRGYNEQFF. The CDR3 bases are TGCAGCGTTAAATTGGTGCGAGACAGGGGTTACAATGAGCAGTTCTTC.

Only a few counts were recorded for this clone. Other nucleotide sequences from this sample produce the same CDR3. The chain carries TRBV30 and TRBJ2-7; D might be TRBD2 (6 bases). Germline V CDR1 and CDR2: GTSNPN, SVGIG (reference sequence). The CDR3 covers 13 residues. V lost 1 base to trimming and J lost 0 bases, with 7 bases between them. CDR3 amino acids: CAWSGGVSYEQYF. The DNA of the CDR3 is TGTGCCTGGAGTGGGGGGGTCTCCTACGAGCAGTACTTC.

The chain couples TRBV5-6 to TRBJ1-5; 8 bases line up with TRBD1. This CDR3 contains 18 residues. The germline CDR1 and CDR2 sequences are SGHDT and YYEEEE. With 2 bases clipped from V and 0 bases from J, the junction kept 10 bases outside the gene matches. This chain's CDR3 is CASSFIYDRGHSNQPQHF. The CDR3 bases are TGTGCCAGCAGCTTCATCTATGACAGGGGTCATAGCAATCAGCCCCAGCATTTT.

The CDR3 bases are TGTGCCAGCAGTGACATAGCAGGGCGGGAGACCCAGTACTTC. This codes for CASSDIAGRETQYF. The V gene is TRBV2, the J gene TRBJ2-5; tentatively, D is TRBD1 (5 bases). The CDR3 is 14 amino acids. The germline V gene has CDR1 SNHLY and CDR2 FYNNEI. V gave up 3 bases and J gave up 5 bases, with 13 bases separating them.

This sequence joins TRBV7-2 and TRBJ1-1, with D unresolved. The CDR3 consists of 13 residues. V was trimmed by 6 bases and J by 3 bases, leaving 11 bases between them. Germline assignment: CDR1 SGHTA and CDR2 FQGNSA. CDR3 residues: CASRAVEYTEAFF. The CDR3 region has the DNA TGTGCCAGCAGGGCGGTGGAGTACACTGAAGCTTTCTTT.

The chain recombines TRBV6-4 with TRBJ2-1; a weak D match, TRBD1 (6 bases). The CDR3 loop spans 15 amino acids. Per the germline V gene, CDR1 is MRHNA and CDR2 is SNTAGT. The V end lost 6 bases, the J end lost 8 bases, and 20 bases lay between the germline ends. CDR3 sequence reads: CASSPTIGQSHEQFF. For the CDR3, the DNA is TGTGCCAGCAGCCCTACGATTGGACAGTCACATGAGCAGTTCTTC.

This chain uses TRBV5-1 with TRBJ2-6, with D maybe TRBD1 (6 bases). Trimming took 4 bases from V and 4 from J, leaving 12 bases between them. The CDR3 runs 15 residues. CDR1 and CDR2 from the germline V gene are SGHRS and YFSETQ. The DNA of the CDR3 is TGCGCCAGCAGCCCGACAGGAGCCGGGGCCAACGTCCTGACTTTC. Translating it yields CASSPTGAGANVLTF.

V gene TRBV28 combines with J gene TRBJ1-6; TRBD1 matches at 8 bases. CDR1 and CDR2 from the germline V gene are MDHEN and SYDVKM. CDR3 length equals 17 residues. The ends lost 5 bases at V and 1 base at J; junction bases unmatched: 7. For the CDR3, the DNA is TGTGCCAGCAGTACCGGGACAGGTTTTTCCTATAATTCACCCCTCCACTTT. Residues: CASSTGTGFSYNSPLHF.

This chain joins TRBV4-3 and TRBJ2-3; TRBD2 matches at 11 bases. From germline, CDR1 is LGHNA and CDR2 YSLEER. The CDR3 consists of 16 residues. After removal of 3 bases from V and 6 bases from J, the junction contained 8 bases not matched to a gene. The CDR3 DNA follows: TGCGCCAGCAGCCAGTCAACTAGCGGGAGTGGCGATACGCAGTATTTT. Protein product: CASSQSTSGSGDTQYF.

This sequence joins TRBV5-1 and TRBJ1-1; a possible D gene is TRBD1 (6 bases). V dropped 1 base and J dropped 1 base, with 11 bases sitting between them. CDR3 length: 15 residues. Germline CDR1 is SGHRS and CDR2 is YFSETQ. For the CDR3, the DNA is TGCGCCAGCAGCTTGCCAGGGGCGGCGAACACTGAAGCTTTCTTT. Translating it yields CASSLPGAANTEAFF.

This chain joins TRBV28 and TRBJ1-2, with a possible D match to TRBD1 (5 bases). Germline CDR1 reads MDHEN; CDR2 reads SYDVKM. V lost 5 bases to trimming and J lost 8 bases, with 18 bases between them. The CDR3 runs to 14 residues. For the CDR3, the DNA is TGTGCCAGCAGTCCCTCGGGGGGTGAAATGGGCTACACCTTC. This sequence encodes CASSPSGGEMGYTF.

This chain uses TRBV2 with TRBJ2-3, with 7 bases fitting TRBD2. The V gene end was trimmed by 4 bases and the J gene end by 2 bases; junction bases not matched to a gene: 6. This CDR3 comprises 15 residues. Germline V gives CDR1 SNHLY, CDR2 FYNNEI. The CDR3 is CASSVTSEITDTQYF. The DNA for the CDR3 is TGTGCCAGCAGTGTAACTAGCGAGATCACAGATACGCAGTATTTT.

CDR3 nucleotides: TGTGCCAGCAGCTTAGGGCTAGCGGGAGGTCTTAATGAGCAGTTCTTC. As protein: CASSLGLAGGLNEQFF. The chain couples TRBV11-2 to TRBJ2-1; 11 nucleotides match TRBD2. Germline values: CDR1 SGHAT, CDR2 FQNNGV. There are 16 residues in the CDR3. V shed 1 base, J shed 7 bases, and the junction held 6 bases outside the gene matches.

The V gene is TRBV9, the J gene TRBJ2-1; 10 bases agree with TRBD2. J lost 7 bases, V lost 3 bases, and 13 bases had no gene match. From germline, CDR1 is SGDLS and CDR2 YYNGEE. The length of the CDR3 is 17 residues. The CDR3 coding sequence is TGTGCCAGCAGCGGTTCCTCCAGCGGGAGGGCGGGGAATGAGCAGTTCTTC. This encodes CASSGSSSGRAGNEQFF. Full variable domain (outside the CDR3, taken from reference TRBV9 and TRBJ2-1): DSGVTQTPKHLITATGQRVTLRCSPRSGDLSVYWYQQSLDQGLQFLIQYYNGEERAKGNILERFSAQQFPDLHSELNLSSLELGDSALYFCASSGSSSGRAGNEQFFGPGTRLTVL.

This chain uses TRBV11-1 with TRBJ1-1; TRBD1 might be the D (6 bases). The germline CDR1 and CDR2 sequences are SGHAT and FQDESV (reference sequence). This CDR3 comprises 15 residues. V lost 5 bases to trimming and J lost 5 bases, with 18 bases between them. CDR3 coding DNA: TGTGCCAGCAGCCTAATGAGGGGGGGCAATACTGAAGCTTTCTTT. Protein: CASSLMRGGNTEAFF.

The chain uses TRBV7-9 and TRBJ1-4, with D unclear. Trimming removed 3 bases at V and 4 bases at J, with 12 bases between. The CDR3 spans 15 residues. From germline, CDR1 is SEHNR and CDR2 FQNEAQ (reference sequence). CDR3 nucleotide sequence: TGTGCCAGCAGCTTGGTTCGTCAGTTTAATGAAAAACTGTTTTTT. Translated: CASSLVRQFNEKLFF.

The V call is TRBV6-6, the J call TRBJ1-1; D gene unclear. Trimming cost V 4 bases and J 6 bases, with 6 bases left between them. This CDR3 is built from 11 residues. CDR1 is MNHNY and CDR2 is SVGAGI in the germline V gene (reference sequence). DNA for the CDR3: TGTGCCAGCAGTTCTAGAGCTGAAGCTTTCTTT. Residues: CASSSRAEAFF.

In its sample, this clone was seen a few times. The chain carries TRBV19 and TRBJ2-2, with D uncertain. V gave up 6 bases and J gave up 3 bases, with 11 bases separating them. In germline, CDR1 is LNHDA, CDR2 SQIVND (reference sequence). The CDR3 contains 14 residues. The CDR3, as DNA: TGTGCCAGTAGCCTTCCCCACTACACCGGGGAGCTGTTTTTT. It yields the protein CASSLPHYTGELFF. The full variable domain, rest sourced from reference TRBV19 and TRBJ2-2, is DGGITQSPKYLFRKEGQNVTLSCEQNLNHDAMYWYRQDPGQGLRLIYYSQIVNDFQKGDIAEGYSVSREKKESFPLTVTSAQKNPTAFYLCASSLPHYTGELFFGEGSRLTVL.

V and J are TRBV13 and TRBJ2-2; 9 nucleotides match TRBD2. V gave up 5 bases and J gave up 5 bases; unmatched junction bases: 9. The CDR3 extends over 16 amino acids. Germline V lookup: CDR1 PRHDT, CDR2 FYEKMQ (reference sequence). For the CDR3, the DNA is TGTGCCAGCAGCCCGACGGGAGCGGGAGGTACCGGGGAGCTGTTTTTT. It specifies CASSPTGAGGTGELFF.

The chain recombines TRBV10-3 with TRBJ1-2, with 8 nucleotides matching TRBD1. The CDR3 loop spans 15 amino acids. The germline V gene has CDR1 ENHRY and CDR2 SYGVKD. With 3 bases clipped from V and 6 bases from J, the junction kept 9 bases outside the gene matches. CDR3 in DNA: TGTGCCATCAGTGACGTGGACAGGGTGGTGGATGGCTACACCTTC. Translated, it gives CAISDVDRVVDGYTF.

This clone has just one count. J is TRBJ2-1 and V is TRBV7-6, with 8 bases that match TRBD2. The ends lost 4 bases at V and 6 bases at J; junction bases unmatched: 17. The CDR3 loop spans 18 amino acids. Germline-derived CDR1 and CDR2 are SGHVS and FNYEAQ. Here the CDR3 reads CASSSRISGDLYGNEQFF. DNA of the CDR3: TGTGCCAGCAGCTCCCGCATTAGCGGGGACCTTTATGGCAATGAGCAGTTCTTC.

The chain uses TRBV19 and TRBJ1-5, with D possibly being TRBD1 (6 bases). Trimming cost V 3 bases and J 2 bases, with 8 bases left between them. The CDR3 contains 14 residues. Germline-derived CDR1 and CDR2 are LNHDA and SQIVND (reference sequence). CDR3 amino acids: CASSITGRNQPQHF. In DNA, the CDR3 is TGTGCCAGTAGTATCACAGGGCGCAATCAGCCCCAGCATTTT.

In regard to this clone: Additional DNA sequences in this sample encode the identical CDR3. The V call is TRBV29-1, the J call TRBJ1-1, with 9 bases aligning to TRBD1. Trimming removed 7 bases from V and 2 bases from J; junction bases left unmatched: 5. Germline V gene lookup returns CDR1 SQVTM and CDR2 ANQGSEA. CDR3 length: 13 amino acids. The CDR3 bases are TGCAGCGGACGAACAGGGGGCAACACTGAAGCTTTCTTT. It yields the protein CSGRTGGNTEAFF.

This sequence joins TRBV7-2 and TRBJ1-2; D not resolved. CDR1 is SGHTA and CDR2 is FQGNSA in the germline V gene. V lost 4 bases and J lost 4, with 10 bases in between. CDR3 length: 13 amino acids. CDR3 region: CASSWARGYGYTF. CDR3 in DNA: TGTGCCAGCAGCTGGGCTCGTGGCTATGGCTACACCTTC.

The chain joins TRBV10-3 to TRBJ2-7; tentative D call: TRBD2 (6 bases). CDR1 is ENHRY, CDR2 SYGVKD, per germline. Trimming removed 4 bases from V and 2 bases from J, with 24 bases in between. CDR3 length equals 18 residues. As DNA, the CDR3 is TGTGCCATCAGTGTGTCGATAGCGGATAGCGGACAAACCTACGAGCAGTACTTC. Translation: CAISVSIADSGQTYEQYF.